The 8 T cell receptor beta chains in this list originate from one sample, sequenced in a study of shared T cell receptors in the human thymus. The table came from immunoSEQ multiplex PCR; TCRdb's copy has only in-frame clones and leaves some out. The table has 600,000 or so clones, more than 70% seen once. The sample was also linked to a second study, of human thymus T cells.

Specimen: thymocytes. The receptors originated from a boy under three years old with a congenital heart defect.

V is TRBV9 and J is TRBJ1-1, with 10 bases lining up with TRBD1. V dropped 3 bases and J dropped 5; count of bases not matched to a gene: 7. Germline CDR1 SGDLS, CDR2 YYNGEE. The CDR3 consists of 15 residues. The CDR3 region has the DNA TGTGCCAGCAGCGAGCGGGACAGGGGCGGAACTGAAGCTTTCTTT. Amino acid sequence: CASSERDRGGTEAFF.

The chain is built from TRBV4-1 and TRBJ1-1; TRBD1 matches 8 bases. The CDR3 is made up of 16 amino acids. Germline loops: CDR1 MGHRA, CDR2 YSYEKL. The junction had 7 bases not matched to a gene; V was cut back by 3 bases and J by 1 base. The CDR3 protein is CASSHSPGQGNTEAFF. The CDR3 DNA sequence: TGCGCCAGCAGCCATTCGCCTGGACAGGGGAACACTGAAGCTTTCTTT.

The chain uses TRBV9 and TRBJ1-5; no clear D gene. The V gene lost 3 bases and the J gene lost 0 bases, with 7 bases spanning the gap. Germline V gene lookup returns CDR1 SGDLS and CDR2 YYNGEE. This CDR3 spans 14 amino acids. Here the CDR3 DNA reads TGTGCCAGCAGCGGATACAATAGCAATCAGCCCCAGCATTTT. Encoded protein: CASSGYNSNQPQHF.

The V call is TRBV9, the J call TRBJ2-5; no clear D. Trimming removed 7 bases at V and 2 bases at J, with 12 bases between. This CDR3 is built from 13 residues. CDR1 is SGDLS and CDR2 is YYNGEE in the germline V gene. CDR3: CASADVSQETQYF. The DNA for the CDR3 is TGTGCCAGCGCGGATGTGAGTCAAGAGACCCAGTACTTC.

The chain carries TRBV6-1 and TRBJ2-7; no clear D gene. The CDR3 is 13 residues long. Deletions cut 7 bases from V and 3 bases from J, with 13 bases between. In germline, CDR1 is MNHNS, CDR2 SASEGT. CDR3: CASTIGECYEQYF. CDR3 bases: TGTGCCAGCACTATAGGAGAATGCTACGAGCAGTACTTC.

The chain joins TRBV5-1 to TRBJ2-4; D not certain. V was cut by 5 bases and J by 2 bases, with 26 bases left in between. Germline V gene lookup returns CDR1 SGHRS and CDR2 YFSETQ. The CDR3 is 19 residues long. The CDR3 reads CASSHGPRPESLTKNIQYF. The CDR3, as DNA: TGCGCCAGCAGTCACGGTCCGAGGCCGGAGAGTCTTACCAAAAACATTCAGTACTTC.

This clone was seen once. V usage is TRBV25-1 and J usage is TRBJ2-1; TRBD2 matches 9 bases. The germline gives CDR1 MGHDK, CDR2 SYGVNS. The CDR3 extends over 15 amino acids. V lost 7 bases, J lost 5 bases, and 9 bases stayed unmatched. In nucleotides, the CDR3 is TGTGCCAGCATGGAAGCGGGGGGTACAAACAATGAGCAGTTCTTC. This codes for CASMEAGGTNNEQFF.

CDR3 protein: CASSPRGKSSYEQYF. The CDR3 DNA is TGTGCCAGCAGTCCGCGGGGGAAAAGCTCCTACGAGCAGTACTTC. This chain uses TRBV6-6 with TRBJ2-7; TRBD2 matches at 7 bases. V gave up 5 bases and J gave up 0 bases; unmatched junction bases: 7. The CDR3 has 15 residues. Germline CDR1 and CDR2: MNHNY and SVGAGI (reference sequence).